The T cell receptor beta chain described here comes from a study of low-dose radiotherapy and immunotherapy resistance in tumors. Study background: Per fraction, Cohort 1 was given 0.5 Gy every 2 weeks, for a total of 6.5 Gy. Every two weeks, cyclophosphamide 200 mg/m2 was infused one day before radiation plus immunotherapy.

Priming of first-strand cDNA relied on TRAV- and TRBV-specific primers (covering alpha and beta chains). Using a constant-region primer together with a V-primer adapter, TCRs were subjected to roughly 18 PCR cycles of amplification. TCRdb independently ran MiXCR on the reads; one entry per CDR3 protein. The data contain 65,000 to 90,000 distinct CDR3 sequences, around 18% of them singletons. This clonotype was seen repeatedly, ten times or more. This CDR3 has 13 residues. The germline CDR1 and CDR2 sequences are WSHSY and SAAADI. V was pared by 5 bases and J by 8 bases, with 15 bases between. Time point indicated: before trial treatment. The donors' treatment consisted of nivolumab, ipilimumab, aspirin, low-dose cyclophosphamide and low-dose radiotherapy.

The chain uses TRBV10-2 and TRBJ1-1; D unclear. Sample: PBMCs, taken before treatment. This TCR was recovered from a male donor with prostate cancer. CDR3 region: CASSNKPGSEAFF. As DNA, the CDR3 is TGCGCCAGCAGTAACAAGCCGGGCTCGGAAGCTTTCTTT.